Listed here are 24 T cell receptor beta chains from one sample, sequenced in a study of T cell responses to AZD1222 COVID-19 vaccine. Sequencing used immunoSEQ multiplex PCR; TCRdb keeps in-frame clones, though not all of them. The sample includes about 70,000 clones, 85% of them seen just once. The sequencing here drew on peripheral blood, taken on day 0 of AZD1222 vaccination. These receptors originate from an adult in good health.

This clone was observed a handful of times. V is TRBV7-2 and J is TRBJ1-4; D is undetermined. This CDR3 has 15 amino acids. Germline V lookup: CDR1 SGHTA, CDR2 FQGNSA. V lost 1 base to trimming and J lost 3 bases, with 9 bases between them. The chain's CDR3 is CASSLDPEANEKLFF. The CDR3, as DNA: TGTGCCAGCAGCTTAGACCCTGAAGCTAATGAAAAACTGTTTTTT.

The chain uses TRBV20-1 and TRBJ2-7; no definite D call. Germline CDR1 is DFQATT and CDR2 is SNEGSKA (reference sequence). This CDR3 contains 11 residues. The germline V and J ends were trimmed by 1 base and 7 bases, with 8 bases remaining between them. In DNA form, the CDR3 reads TGCAGTGCTAGAGGGGGTGGGGAGCAGTACTTC. It yields the protein CSARGGGEQYF.

The chain links TRBV5-6 to TRBJ1-4; no reliable D call. Trimming took off 0 bases at V and 1 base at J, with 10 bases between the two ends. The CDR3 has 16 residues. Germline V gene sequence: CDR1 SGHDT, CDR2 YYEEEE. The CDR3 coding sequence is TGTGCCAGCAGCTTGGTTCAACGGAGAACTAATGAAAAACTGTTTTTT. Translating gives CASSLVQRRTNEKLFF.

V is TRBV5-1 and J is TRBJ2-5; 16 bases are a match to TRBD2. J lost 4 bases, V lost 4 bases, and 10 bases had no gene match. CDR3 length equals 18 residues. Germline V gene data show CDR1 as SGHRS and CDR2 as YFSETQ. The CDR3 loop reads CASSRTGTSGREGETQYF. The CDR3 DNA follows: TGCGCCAGCAGCCGCACCGGGACTAGCGGGAGGGAAGGAGAGACCCAGTACTTC.

The V gene is TRBV7-6, the J gene TRBJ1-6; 7 positions agree with TRBD1. The trim removed 2 bases at V and 5 bases at J, leaving 6 bases unmatched. There are 16 residues in the CDR3. Germline V lookup: CDR1 SGHVS, CDR2 FNYEAQ. The CDR3 DNA reads TGTGCCAGCAGCTTACGGTCCGGGACAGATAATTCACCCCTCCACTTT. It codes for CASSLRSGTDNSPLHF.

V and J are TRBV5-1 and TRBJ2-1; a weak D match, TRBD2 (6 bases). Germline loops: CDR1 SGHRS, CDR2 YFSETQ. V shed 3 bases and J shed 2 bases, with 9 bases lying between them. The CDR3 contains 14 residues. For the CDR3, the DNA is TGCGCCAGCAGCTCCAGACTAGCCTACAATGAGCAGTTCTTC. It is translated as CASSSRLAYNEQFF.

The chain employs TRBV4-1 and TRBJ1-2; the match to TRBD1 covers 8 bases. The CDR3 consists of 16 residues. Germline V gene lookup returns CDR1 MGHRA and CDR2 YSYEKL. V lost 4 bases to trimming and J lost 1 base; unmatched junction nucleotides: 8. CDR3 in amino acids: CASSPGQGGGNYGYTF. In nucleotides, the CDR3 is TGCGCCAGCAGCCCCGGACAGGGCGGGGGTAACTATGGCTACACCTTC.

The rearrangement links TRBV30 to TRBJ2-7, with D possibly being TRBD1 or TRBD2 (6 bases each). The CDR3 has 14 amino acids. CDR1 is GTSNPN, CDR2 SVGIG, per germline (reference sequence). Trimming took 3 bases from V and 0 from J, leaving 12 bases between them. CDR3 loop: CAWRERGDSYEQYF. The CDR3 DNA sequence: TGTGCCTGGAGAGAAAGGGGGGACTCCTACGAGCAGTACTTC. The full variable domain, rest sourced from reference TRBV30 and TRBJ2-7, is SQTIHQWPATLVQPVGSPLSLECTVEGTSNPNLYWYRQAAGRGLQLLFYSVGIGQISSEVPQNLSASRPQDRQFILSSKKLLLSDSGFYLCAWRERGDSYEQYFGPGTRLTVT.

Of note for this clone: At one end, the junction sequence differs from germline, possibly due to a read error. V usage is TRBV27 and J usage is TRBJ2-2; the D gene is possibly TRBD2 (5 bases). The CDR3 spans 16 residues. The germline V gene encodes CDR1 MNHEY and CDR2 SMNVEV (reference sequence). The CDR3 DNA reads TGTGCCAGCAGTCTATCCCTCTCGCGGGTAACCGGGGAGCTGTTTTTT. As protein: CASSLSLSRVTGELFF.

V usage is TRBV18 and J usage is TRBJ2-2; D might be TRBD1 (6 bases). Germline CDR1 and CDR2: KGHSH and LQKENI. Trimming cost V 4 bases and J 0 bases, with 12 bases left between them. The CDR3 is 16 amino acids. CDR3 in DNA: TGTGCCAGCTCACGTCAAGGACAGACGAACACCGGGGAGCTGTTTTTT. Translating gives CASSRQGQTNTGELFF.

The rearrangement links TRBV19 to TRBJ1-5, with D uncertain. Germline V CDR1 and CDR2: LNHDA, SQIVND (reference sequence). V was shortened by 7 bases and J by 2 bases, with 18 bases between the two germline ends. CDR3 length equals 16 residues. For the CDR3, the DNA is TGTGCCAGTACTCCCGACGGGGATCCCCGCAATCAGCCCCAGCATTTT. Translation gives CASTPDGDPRNQPQHF.

The rearrangement links TRBV6-6 to TRBJ1-6, with 12 nucleotides matching TRBD1. J was trimmed by 11 bases and V by 2 bases; bases with no gene match: 1. The CDR3 has 14 amino acids. The germline V gene encodes CDR1 MNHNY and CDR2 SVGAGI (reference sequence). CDR3: CASSYGTGGPPLHF. The DNA of the CDR3 is TGTGCCAGCAGTTACGGGACAGGGGGCCCACCCCTCCACTTT.

This sequence joins TRBV12-3 or TRBV12-4 and TRBJ2-2; D is uncertain. Trimming took off 5 bases at V and 1 base at J, with 5 bases between the two ends. The CDR3 consists of 13 residues. The CDR3 bases are TGTGCCAGCAGTCCTTTGAACACCGGGGAGCTGTTTTTT. Translated, it gives CASSPLNTGELFF.

This clone was counted a single time. The chain's CDR3 is CASSSGTLNTGELFF. CDR3 sequence (DNA): TGTGCCAGCAGTTCCGGGACCCTTAACACCGGGGAGCTGTTTTTT. The chain employs TRBV11-2 and TRBJ2-2; D possibly matches TRBD1 or TRBD2 (5 bases each). CDR3 length equals 15 residues. Per the germline V gene, CDR1 is SGHAT and CDR2 is FQNNGV. The V end lost 6 bases, the J end lost 2 bases, and 13 bases lay between the germline ends.

This clone occurred a few times. The chain carries TRBV20-1 and TRBJ2-1, with TRBD2 identical over 11 bases. Germline trimming cut 3 bases from V and 8 bases from J; bases unmatched to any gene: 9. The CDR3 sequence is 15 residues long. The V gene's germline CDR1 is DFQATT and CDR2 SNEGSKA (reference sequence). CDR3 region: CSASQWTSGHYEQFF. As DNA, the CDR3 is TGCAGTGCTAGTCAATGGACTAGCGGGCATTATGAGCAGTTCTTC.

This clone was seen a few times. V is TRBV30 and J is TRBJ2-1, with TRBD2 matching 7 bases. V dropped 0 bases and J dropped 5; count of bases not matched to a gene: 7. This CDR3 has 15 amino acids. Germline values: CDR1 GTSNPN, CDR2 SVGIG (reference sequence). As DNA, the CDR3 is TGTGCCTGGAGTGTAAGGCGGGAGCCACACAATGAGCAGTTCTTC. It specifies CAWSVRREPHNEQFF.

The CDR3 loop is CASSQVVNSGNTIYF. The CDR3, as DNA: TGTGCCAGCAGCCAAGTAGTTAACTCTGGAAACACCATATATTTT. The chain links TRBV4-2 to TRBJ1-3; D not resolved. CDR3 length equals 15 residues. CDR1 and CDR2 (germline): LGHNA, YNFKEQ. V was clipped by 1 base and J by 0 bases, with 7 bases between them.

In DNA, the CDR3 is TGTGCCAGCAGTTGGGGACAGGGGTTTTACGAGCAGTACTTC. This translates into CASSWGQGFYEQYF. The V call is TRBV6-2 or TRBV6-3, the J call TRBJ2-7; 10 bases match TRBD1. The CDR3 covers 14 residues. Losses at the gene ends were 4 bases for V and 4 bases for J; bases not matched to a gene: 4. Germline lookup yields CDR1 MNHEY and CDR2 SVGEGT.

This clone was seen just once. CDR3 region: CASSLTGGVLFF. The CDR3 DNA sequence: TGTGCCAGTAGTCTTACAGGGGGCGTACTGTTTTTT. The chain is built from TRBV19 and TRBJ1-4, with 9 bases that match TRBD1. The CDR3 has 12 residues. Per germline, CDR1 LNHDA and CDR2 SQIVND (reference sequence). V lost 5 bases and J lost 13; bases outside the gene matches: 5.

The V and J genes are TRBV27 and TRBJ1-2; 10 nucleotides agree with TRBD1. CDR3 length: 15 amino acids. Germline CDR1 and CDR2: MNHEY and SMNVEV (reference sequence). The V and J ends lost 4 bases and 5 bases, in that order; junction bases with no gene match: 7. CDR3 bases: TGTGCCAGCAGTTCGCCCGACAGGGGGCGATATGGCTACACCTTC. This encodes CASSSPDRGRYGYTF.

The chain is built from TRBV6-5 and TRBJ2-1; 7 bases fit TRBD1. This CDR3 has 16 amino acids. The trim removed 2 bases at V and 3 bases at J, leaving 7 bases unmatched. The germline gives CDR1 MNHEY, CDR2 SVGAGI. The CDR3 DNA reads TGTGCCAGCAGTTACACCGGGGCAGGGGGCTACAATGAGCAGTTCTTC. As protein: CASSYTGAGGYNEQFF.

This chain uses TRBV4-2 with TRBJ1-2; tentatively, D is TRBD1 (5 bases). Germline CDR1 and CDR2: LGHNA and YNFKEQ. The CDR3 contains 16 residues. V was pared by 0 bases and J by 2 bases, with 13 bases between. The CDR3 reads CASSQEAGPTNYGYTF. CDR3 nucleotide sequence: TGTGCCAGCAGCCAAGAGGCAGGGCCCACCAACTATGGCTACACCTTC.

This clone was recorded many times. The chain recombines TRBV7-9 with TRBJ2-3; TRBD2 is a possible D gene (5 bases). CDR3 length: 16 residues. CDR1 is SEHNR and CDR2 is FQNEAQ in the germline V gene (reference sequence). V was pared by 1 base and J by 5 bases, with 16 bases between. CDR3 sequence reads: CASSLVEGFGVDTQYF. Here the CDR3 DNA reads TGTGCCAGCAGCTTAGTAGAGGGATTCGGGGTAGATACGCAGTATTTT.

The gene calls are TRBV18 and TRBJ1-3; no clear D gene. V lost 5 bases and J 0 bases, leaving 14 bases between the germline ends. The CDR3 is 16 residues long. From germline, CDR1 is KGHSH and CDR2 LQKENI. CDR3 region: CASSSLDWGSGNTIYF. CDR3 sequence (DNA): TGTGCCAGCTCATCATTGGATTGGGGCTCTGGAAACACCATATATTTT.